This record looks at one TCR beta chain sequence and its context. Its antigen is currently unknown. This sample is part of a study of beta chain features in type 1 diabetes. Findings of the study overall: Sequencing of cDNA might inflate the share of cells that strongly express TCR.

Expressed TCRB transcripts were sequenced because the entire RNA isolate underwent reverse transcription. Sequencing was performed with immunoSEQ multiplex PCR; in TCRdb, only in-frame clones are kept and a portion is missing. This repertoire shows roughly 150,000 clones, approximately 9.1% found once; its top ten account for 2% to 3%. Sequencing was performed on central memory CD4+ T cells from blood. The sequence came from a woman aged 18 to 35 in good health.

CDR3 loop: CASSYRTGQGNIQYF. The DNA for the CDR3 is TGTGCCAGCAGTTACCGCACGGGTCAAGGAAACATTCAGTACTTC. This rearrangement joins TRBV6-5 to TRBJ2-4; D is ambiguous. V shed 2 bases and J shed 6 bases, with 14 bases lying between them. Looked up from germline, CDR1 is MNHEY and CDR2 is SVGAGI. The CDR3 sequence is 15 residues long.